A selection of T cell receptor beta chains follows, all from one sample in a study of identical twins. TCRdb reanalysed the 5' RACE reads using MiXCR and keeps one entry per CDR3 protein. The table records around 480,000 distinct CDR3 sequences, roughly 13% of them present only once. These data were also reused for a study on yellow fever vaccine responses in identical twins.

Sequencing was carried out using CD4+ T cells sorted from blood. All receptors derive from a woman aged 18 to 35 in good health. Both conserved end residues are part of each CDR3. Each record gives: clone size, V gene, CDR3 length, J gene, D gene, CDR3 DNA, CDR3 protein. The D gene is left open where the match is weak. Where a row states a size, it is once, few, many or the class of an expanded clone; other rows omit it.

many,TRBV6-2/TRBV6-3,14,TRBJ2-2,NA,TGTGCCAGCAGTTTATTAAGCACGACCGGGGAGCTGTTTTTT,CASSLLSTTGELFF
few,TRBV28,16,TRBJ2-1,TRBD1,TGTGCCAGCAGTTTCTCGGACAGGGGACGCTACAATGAGCAGTTCTTC,CASSFSDRGRYNEQFF
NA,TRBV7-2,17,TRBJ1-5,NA,TGTGCCAGCAGCTTAGCGCATCGGGGGGATAGCAATCAGCCCCAGCATTTT,CASSLAHRGDSNQPQHF
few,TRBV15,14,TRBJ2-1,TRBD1,TGTGCCACCAGCAGGCAGGGGGCGGGCAATGAGCAGTTCTTC,CATSRQGAGNEQFF
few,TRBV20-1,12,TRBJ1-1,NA,TGCAGTGCTAGTAGGGGGGCATCTGAAGCTTTCTTT,CSASRGASEAFF
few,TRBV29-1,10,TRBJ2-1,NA,TGCAGCACACTAACAAATGAGCAGTTCTTC,CSTLTNEQFF
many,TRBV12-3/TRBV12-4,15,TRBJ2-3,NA,TGTGCCAGCAGTTCCCTACCGTCGGCGGGGGATACGCAGTATTTT,CASSSLPSAGDTQYF
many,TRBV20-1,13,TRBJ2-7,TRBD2,TGCAGTGCTAGAGACCCGACTAGCGACGAGCAGTACTTC,CSARDPTSDEQYF
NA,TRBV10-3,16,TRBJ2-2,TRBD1,TGTGCCATCAGTATAGGACAGGGGGAAATCGGCGGGGAGCTGTTTTTT,CAISIGQGEIGGELFF
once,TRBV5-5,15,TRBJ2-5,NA,TGTGCCAGCAGCCCTAGGACTAACCTCCAAGAGACCCAGTACTTC,CASSPRTNLQETQYF
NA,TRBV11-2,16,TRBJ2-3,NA,TGTGCCAGCAGCCCCCAGGGGGGACGGACAACAGATACGCAGTATTTT,CASSPQGGRTTDTQYF
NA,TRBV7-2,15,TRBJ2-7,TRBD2,TGTGCCAGCAGCAGTAGCGGGGGGAGCTCCTACGAGCAGTACTTC,CASSSSGGSSYEQYF
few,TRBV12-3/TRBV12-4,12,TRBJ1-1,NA,TGTGCCAGCAGTACCGAGGGGTCCGGAGCTTTCTTT,CASSTEGSGAFF
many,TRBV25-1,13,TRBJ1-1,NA,TGTGCCAGCAGTTTTGATAACAGCCGTGAAGCTTTCTTT,CASSFDNSREAFF
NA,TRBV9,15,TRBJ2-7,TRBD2,TGTGCCAGCAGCGTAGTGGGAGGGACGTTAAACGAGCAGTACTTC,CASSVVGGTLNEQYF
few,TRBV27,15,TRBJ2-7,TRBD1,TGTGCCAGCAGTTCGTGGCGGGACAGGGGATACGAGCAGTACTTC,CASSSWRDRGYEQYF
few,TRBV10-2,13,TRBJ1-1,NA,TGCGCCAGCACCGTGGGCCGGAACACTGAAGCTTTCTTT,CASTVGRNTEAFF
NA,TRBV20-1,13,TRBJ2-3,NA,TGCAGTGCTCCCCAAGAGGGGACAGATACGCAGTATTTT,CSAPQEGTDTQYF
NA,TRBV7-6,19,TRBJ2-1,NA,TGTGCCAGCAGCTTAGCCAGTCGGGGGTCTTGGGGGTCCTACAATGAGCAGTTCTTC,CASSLASRGSWGSYNEQFF
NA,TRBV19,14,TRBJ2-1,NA,TGTGCCAGTAGCCCAGGGATTTCGAAGCATGAGCAGTTCTTC,CASSPGISKHEQFF
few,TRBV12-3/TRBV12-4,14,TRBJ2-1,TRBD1,TGTGCCAGCAGTACCGGGACAGAGTACAATGAGCAGTTCTTC,CASSTGTEYNEQFF
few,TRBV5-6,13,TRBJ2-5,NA,TGTGCCAGCAGCTTTTGGGGCCAAGAGACCCAGTACTTC,CASSFWGQETQYF
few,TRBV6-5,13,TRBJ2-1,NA,TGTGCCAGCAGTTCCAGGACAGACGGGGAGCAGTTCTTC,CASSSRTDGEQFF
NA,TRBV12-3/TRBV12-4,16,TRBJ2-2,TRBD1,TGTGCCAGCAGTTTCCAAGGGACAGGGAAGACCGGGGAGCTGTTTTTT,CASSFQGTGKTGELFF
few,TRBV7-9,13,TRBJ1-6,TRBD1,TGTGCCAGCAGCGGACAGGAAAATTCACCCCTCCACTTT,CASSGQENSPLHF
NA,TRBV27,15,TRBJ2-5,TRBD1,TGTGCCAGCTCTAGCCTGGACAGGGTGCAGGAGACCCAGTACTTC,CASSSLDRVQETQYF
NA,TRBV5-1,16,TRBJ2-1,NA,TGCGCCAGCAGCTTCCGTGTTGTGACTGCGGGCAATGAGCAGTTCTTC,CASSFRVVTAGNEQFF
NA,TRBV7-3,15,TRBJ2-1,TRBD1,TGTGCCAGCAGCCTCGGGACAGGGCCTAACTATGAGCAGTTCTTC,CASSLGTGPNYEQFF
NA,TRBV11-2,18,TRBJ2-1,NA,TGTGCCAGCAGCCGTGCTGGGCCGGCACAAATCGGATACAATGAGCAGTTCTTC,CASSRAGPAQIGYNEQFF
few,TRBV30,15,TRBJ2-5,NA,TGTGCCTGGAGTGTTTGGGGTCAAGTCTCAGAGACCCAGTACTTC,CAWSVWGQVSETQYF
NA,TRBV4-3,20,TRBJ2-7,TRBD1,TGCGCCAGCAGCCAAGAAAAAACCGCGGACAGGGGAATAGGCTCCTACGAGCAGTACTTC,CASSQEKTADRGIGSYEQYF
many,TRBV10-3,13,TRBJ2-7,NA,TGTGCCATCAGTGAGCGGGGTCTCTACGAGCAGTACTTC,CAISERGLYEQYF
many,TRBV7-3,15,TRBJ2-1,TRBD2,TGTGCCAGCAGCTTAATCCGGGGGGGCCCCCATGAGCAGTTCTTC,CASSLIRGGPHEQFF
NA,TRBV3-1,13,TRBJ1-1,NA,TGTGCCAGCAGCCAAGTGGGAGGAACTGAAGCTTTCTTT,CASSQVGGTEAFF
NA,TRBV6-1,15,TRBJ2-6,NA,TGTGCCAGCACCACAGGTGTCTCTGGGGCCAACGTCCTGACTTTC,CASTTGVSGANVLTF
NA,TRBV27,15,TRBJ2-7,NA,TGTGCCAGCAGTCCGACGGGGGGCCTGTCCTACGAGCAGTACTTC,CASSPTGGLSYEQYF
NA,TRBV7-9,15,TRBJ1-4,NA,TGTGCCAGCAGCTTAGGGACGGAAACTAATGAAAAACTGTTTTTT,CASSLGTETNEKLFF
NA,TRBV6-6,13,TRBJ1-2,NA,TGTGCCAGCAGCGGCGCAGCTAACTATGGCTACACCTTC,CASSGAANYGYTF
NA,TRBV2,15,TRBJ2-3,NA,TGTGCCAGCAGTGAAGATCGGGTTTCGACAGATACGCAGTATTTT,CASSEDRVSTDTQYF
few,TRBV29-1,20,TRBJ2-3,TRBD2,TGCAGCGTTGAATGGGTTAGGGGACTAGCCCTAGATTGGAGCACAGATACGCAGTATTTT,CSVEWVRGLALDWSTDTQYF